One sample yielded the 23 T cell receptor beta chains listed below, sequenced in a study of identical twins (dated by TCRdb to the mid-2010s). Library prep was done by 5' RACE. The instrument was an Illumina HiSeq 2000. TCRdb trimmed public reads at Q25 via fastp, called clones via MiXCR and kept in-frame beta chains. Rows are unified per CDR3 protein, each entry keeping the most common DNA and genes. The sample table shows 450,000 or so distinct CDR3 sequences, and approximately 14% are seen once. Around 0.48% of the sample belongs to the ten largest clones. The same sample was also used in a study of yellow fever vaccine responses in identical twins.

The specimen sequenced was CD4+ T cells sorted from blood. The receptors were sampled from a woman aged 18-29 years in good health.

The rearrangement joins TRBV6-5 to TRBJ2-7; the D gene is possibly TRBD1 (7 bases). There are 15 residues in the CDR3. CDR1 is MNHEY, CDR2 SVGAGI, per germline. V lost 2 bases and J 5 bases, leaving 16 bases between the germline ends. Here the CDR3 reads CASSYGQGGRNEQYF. The CDR3 DNA is TGTGCCAGCAGTTACGGCCAGGGGGGAAGGAACGAGCAGTACTTC.

The chain carries TRBV21-1 and TRBJ2-7. TRBV21-1 is an annotated pseudogene. The CDR3 has 16 residues. CDR3 region: CASSNCDPMPDYEQYF. Written as DNA, the CDR3 is TGTGCCAGCAGCAATTGTGACCCCATGCCAGACTACGAGCAGTACTTC.

The rearrangement links TRBV2 to TRBJ2-3, with 9 positions matching TRBD2. V lost 4 bases, J lost 2 bases, and 4 bases stayed unmatched. The CDR3 runs to 15 residues. The germline V gene encodes CDR1 SNHLY and CDR2 FYNNEI. The CDR3 DNA follows: TGTGCCAGCAGTGGTAGCGGGGGACCCACAGATACGCAGTATTTT. It translates to CASSGSGGPTDTQYF.

This chain uses TRBV18 with TRBJ2-1; 7 bases map to TRBD2. Germline V CDR1 and CDR2: KGHSH, LQKENI. Trimming took 2 bases from V and 9 from J; bases not matched to a gene: 7. The length of the CDR3 is 14 residues. The CDR3 protein is CASSPSTSVAEQFF. CDR3 bases: TGTGCCAGCTCACCATCCACTAGCGTCGCTGAGCAGTTCTTC.

This clonotype was recorded at least ten times. The chain combines TRBV6-1 with TRBJ1-1, with D hard to call. The CDR3 runs to 13 residues. V lost 6 bases and J lost 0, with 8 bases in between. Germline CDR1 is MNHNS and CDR2 is SASEGT. CDR3 region: CASSPAMNTEAFF. DNA of the CDR3: TGTGCCAGCAGCCCGGCAATGAACACTGAAGCTTTCTTT.

This clonotype has only a few counts. J is TRBJ2-7 and V is TRBV7-6; a weak D match, TRBD1 (6 bases). CDR1 SGHVS and CDR2 FNYEAQ come from the germline V gene. V lost 5 bases to trimming and J lost 0 bases, with 14 bases between them. The CDR3 totals 15 residues. The CDR3 sequence: CASSPDSYYSYEQYF. The CDR3, as DNA: TGTGCCAGCAGCCCGGACAGCTACTACTCCTACGAGCAGTACTTC.

The sample holds a few counts of this clonotype. The CDR3 DNA sequence: TGTGCCAGCAGAAGGCATAGTGGCGGCTACGAGCAGTACTTC. It yields the protein CASRRHSGGYEQYF. The gene calls are TRBV12-3 or TRBV12-4 and TRBJ2-7; D gene uncertain. The CDR3 has 14 residues. V lost 6 bases to trimming and J lost 3 bases, with 15 bases between them.

This chain links TRBV6-1 with TRBJ2-3, with D hard to call. Trimming removed 5 bases at V and 0 bases at J, with 15 bases between. This CDR3 spans 16 amino acids. CDR1 is MNHNS, CDR2 SASEGT, per germline. The DNA of the CDR3 is TGTGCCAGCAGTAAGAATTCATGGTCCAGCACAGATACGCAGTATTTT. Its protein is CASSKNSWSSTDTQYF.

V is TRBV5-1 and J is TRBJ2-5; no clear D. There are 13 residues in the CDR3. The V end lost 4 bases, the J end lost 2 bases, and 9 bases lay between the germline ends. Germline loops: CDR1 SGHRS, CDR2 YFSETQ. Here the CDR3 reads CASSPVGQETQYF. CDR3 nucleotide sequence: TGCGCCAGCAGCCCAGTTGGACAAGAGACCCAGTACTTC.

The chain combines TRBV28 with TRBJ2-7; TRBD1 agrees at 7 bases. The junction had 8 bases not matched to a gene; V was cut back by 5 bases and J by 1 base. Germline V lookup: CDR1 MDHEN, CDR2 SYDVKM. CDR3 length equals 15 residues. Here the CDR3 DNA reads TGTGCCAGCAGTCCCCCAGGGACAGCTTCCTACGAGCAGTACTTC. Translation gives CASSPPGTASYEQYF. Full variable domain (remainder filled in from reference TRBV28 and TRBJ2-7): DVKVTQSSRYLVKRTGEKVFLECVQDMDHENMFWYRQDPGLGLRLIYFSYDVKMKEKGDIPEGYSVSREKKERFSLILESASTNQTSMYLCASSPPGTASYEQYFGPGTRLTVT.

In this sample, this clonotype turned up a few times. CDR3 nucleotide sequence: TGTGCCATCAGTATTCTGGAGGGAGAGCAGTTCTTC. Protein: CAISILEGEQFF. V and J are TRBV10-3 and TRBJ2-1; tentatively, D is TRBD2 (6 bases). The CDR3 loop spans 12 amino acids. CDR1 and CDR2 (germline): ENHRY, SYGVKD. V gave up 5 bases and J gave up 10 bases, with 12 bases separating them.

This clonotype was observed a few times. V usage is TRBV10-3 and J usage is TRBJ2-7, with D possibly TRBD1 on 6 matching bases. The ends were cut back, 6 bases at V and 5 bases at J, with 20 bases in the middle. This CDR3 has 15 amino acids. Looked up from germline, CDR1 is ENHRY and CDR2 is SYGVKD. The CDR3 sequence is CAISPQQGLRHEQYF. As DNA, the CDR3 is TGTGCCATCAGCCCCCAACAGGGCCTAAGGCACGAGCAGTACTTC.

A remark on this clonotype: The junction departs from the called germline gene at one end, perhaps through a read error. V and J are TRBV5-1 and TRBJ2-6; D is possibly TRBD2 (6 bases). There are 20 residues in the CDR3. Germline V lookup: CDR1 SGHRS, CDR2 YFSETQ. The CDR3 spells CASSREIGVGLGSGANALTF. The CDR3, as DNA: TGCGCCAGCAGCCGGGAGATTGGGGTTGGCTTAGGATCTGGGGCCAACGCCCTGACTTTC.

V and J are TRBV25-1 and TRBJ2-3; perhaps D is TRBD1 or TRBD2 (6 bases each). V lost 0 bases to trimming and J lost 3 bases, with 13 bases between them. The CDR3 runs 16 residues. Germline V gene sequence: CDR1 MGHDK, CDR2 SYGVNS. For the CDR3, the DNA is TGTGCCAGCAGTGAATATGGGGGGCGCGGGACAGATACGCAGTATTTT. Translating it yields CASSEYGGRGTDTQYF. The full variable domain, completed using reference TRBV25-1 and TRBJ2-3, is EADIYQTPRYLVIGTGKKITLECSQTMGHDKMYWYQQDPGMELHLIHYSYGVNSTEKGDLSSESTVSRIRTEHFPLTLESARPSHTSQYLCASSEYGGRGTDTQYFGPGTRLTVL.

The chain is built from TRBV27 and TRBJ1-6; TRBD1 aligns across 9 bases. CDR3 length: 14 amino acids. The V segment lost 3 bases and the J segment 9 bases; nucleotides outside the gene matches: 3. Germline V gene lookup returns CDR1 MNHEY and CDR2 SMNVEV (reference sequence). The chain's CDR3 is CASSFTGGGSPLHF. The CDR3 coding sequence is TGTGCCAGCAGTTTCACAGGGGGCGGTTCACCCCTCCACTTT.

There are many counts of this clonotype. The chain couples TRBV5-1 to TRBJ2-7; 10 nucleotides agree with TRBD1. CDR1 and CDR2 (germline): SGHRS, YFSETQ. V gave up 0 bases and J gave up 5 bases; unmatched junction bases: 14. The CDR3 contains 18 residues. CDR3 region: CASSLVVTGGAQSHEQYF. In DNA form, the CDR3 reads TGCGCCAGCAGCTTGGTGGTGACAGGGGGCGCGCAAAGCCACGAGCAGTACTTC.

This chain uses TRBV4-2 with TRBJ2-4; 14 bases agree with TRBD2. From germline, CDR1 is LGHNA and CDR2 YNFKEQ. V shed 1 base, J shed 7 bases, and the junction held 0 bases outside the gene matches. This CDR3 contains 15 residues. The CDR3 DNA is TGTGCCAGCAGCCAAGGGACTAGCGGGGGGAACATTCAGTACTTC. Protein product: CASSQGTSGGNIQYF.

The rearrangement joins TRBV20-1 to TRBJ2-5; D assignment may be TRBD1 or TRBD2 (7 bases each). Germline-derived CDR1 and CDR2 are DFQATT and SNEGSKA (reference sequence). The V gene lost 7 bases and the J gene lost 5 bases, with 17 bases spanning the gap. The CDR3 is 13 amino acids. The CDR3 DNA reads TGCAGTGTCAGGGGGGGCTTTGGGGAGACCCAGTACTTC. It codes for CSVRGGFGETQYF.

This chain links TRBV4-3 with TRBJ2-3, with 7 bases lining up with TRBD1. Germline V gene data show CDR1 as LGHNA and CDR2 as YSLEER. The CDR3 is 16 amino acids. With 0 bases clipped from V and 2 bases from J, the junction kept 5 bases outside the gene matches. CDR3 protein: CASSQDPGQYTDTQYF. The CDR3 DNA sequence: TGCGCCAGCAGCCAAGACCCGGGACAGTACACAGATACGCAGTATTTT.

This rearrangement joins TRBV3-1 to TRBJ2-7; 10 bases line up with TRBD2. The J segment lost 6 bases and the V segment lost 4 bases, leaving 9 bases of the junction unmatched. This CDR3 contains 15 residues. CDR1 and CDR2 (germline): LGHDT, YNNKEL (reference sequence). The CDR3 DNA is TGTGCCAGCAGCCTGACGACGGGACTAGCGTTCGAGCAGTACTTC. Its protein product is CASSLTTGLAFEQYF.

The sample holds a few counts of this clonotype. This chain joins TRBV9 and TRBJ2-5; D is undetermined. Germline loops: CDR1 SGDLS, CDR2 YYNGEE. The CDR3 consists of 14 residues. V was trimmed by 2 bases and J by 2 bases, leaving 10 bases between them. CDR3: CASSVSSSQETQYF. The DNA of the CDR3 is TGTGCCAGCAGCGTTAGCAGCAGTCAAGAGACCCAGTACTTC.

This clonotype was observed a handful of times. Here the CDR3 DNA reads TGCAGCTTATTATCAGCGGGAGTGGTTGAGACCCAGTACTTC. It specifies CSLLSAGVVETQYF. V and J are TRBV29-1 and TRBJ2-5, with 8 positions matching TRBD2. Germline CDR1 is SQVTM and CDR2 is ANQGSEA. This CDR3 is 14 amino acids long. With 8 bases clipped from V and 5 bases from J, the junction kept 13 bases outside the gene matches.

This clonotype was picked up many times. The genes are TRBV6-2 or TRBV6-3 and TRBJ1-2; D is unresolved. The CDR3 is 12 residues long. The V gene's germline CDR1 is MNHEY and CDR2 SVGEGT. V was pared by 6 bases and J by 3 bases, with 8 bases between. CDR3 in DNA: TGTGCCAGCAGCCAAGGAGACTATGGCTACACCTTC. Protein: CASSQGDYGYTF.